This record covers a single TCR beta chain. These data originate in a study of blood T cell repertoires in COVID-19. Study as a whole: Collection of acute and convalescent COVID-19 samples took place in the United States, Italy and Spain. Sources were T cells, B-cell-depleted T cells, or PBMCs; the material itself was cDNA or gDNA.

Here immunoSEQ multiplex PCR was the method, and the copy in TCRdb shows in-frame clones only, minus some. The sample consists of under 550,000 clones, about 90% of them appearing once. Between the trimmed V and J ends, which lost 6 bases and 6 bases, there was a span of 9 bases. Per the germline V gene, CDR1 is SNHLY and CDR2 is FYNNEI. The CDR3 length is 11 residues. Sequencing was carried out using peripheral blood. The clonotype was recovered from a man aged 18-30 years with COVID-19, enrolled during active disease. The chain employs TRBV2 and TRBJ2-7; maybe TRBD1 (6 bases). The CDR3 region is CASRAGVEQYF. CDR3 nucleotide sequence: TGTGCCAGCAGGGCAGGGGTCGAGCAGTACTTC.